This TCR beta chain was recorded in a study of metastatic and nonmetastatic thyroid tumors. Study-level background: Across blood and tumor or nodule tissue, repertoires from malignant and benign thyroid patients were compared with one another. Study findings and constraints: The reported finding was significantly higher TCR beta diversity in malignant thyroid tumors relative to benign nodules, in blood and tumor.

Original analysis: A classifier for distant metastasis in papillary thyroid cancer was constructed using CDR3 differences observed across clinicopathological groups. TCRdb re-processed the PCR reads through MiXCR. The V and J calls and clone size come from TCRdb's table, not from the authors' own analysis. The sample has some 20,000 clones, 30% to 35% seen once. Patients underwent thyroid surgery, and none had received any treatment before it. The V gene's germline CDR1 is SGHNT and CDR2 YENEEA. The CDR3 sequence is 17 residues long. The V and J ends lost 0 bases and 4 bases, in that order; junction bases with no gene match: 11. This clone is termed medium-sized. What it binds is unknown.

This chain uses TRBV11-3 with TRBJ2-7; TRBD1 agrees at 8 bases. Sequences were obtained from adjacent normal tissue. The TCR was taken from a female donor with papillary thyroid cancer or a benign thyroid nodule (not recorded which). Some clones in this sample may be carry-over from other donors' samples. The CDR3 loop is CASSLERQGRLPYEQYF. The CDR3 region has the DNA TGTGCCAGCAGCTTAGAACGACAGGGGCGACTACCATACGAGCAGTACTTC.